These 4 T cell receptor beta chains originate from one sample sequenced in a study of CD4 T cells in relation to SARS-CoV-2 and coronaviruses. Some clones are missing from TCRdb's copy, which holds only in-frame ones; the method was immunoSEQ multiplex PCR. The sample contains approximately 19,000 clones, around four fifths of which appear only once. CD4+ T cells from unexposed donors were obtained before the COVID-19 pandemic (2011-2018). CD4+ T cells were isolated from the cells after more than 8 days of culture. The antigens these receptors bind are not known. Sequencing used CD4+ T cells from PBMCs, cultured in vitro. Receptors originate from a human donor in good health.

This clone was seen more than once but under ten times. The chain carries TRBV30 and TRBJ2-7; possibly TRBD2 for D (5 bases). V was pared by 4 bases and J by 6 bases, with 19 bases between. Germline values: CDR1 GTSNPN, CDR2 SVGIG (reference sequence). This CDR3 has 14 amino acids. Here the CDR3 DNA reads TGTGCCTGGACGACCATCCGGGATTTAGGCGAGCAGTACTTC. Translation gives CAWTTIRDLGEQYF.

The chain is built from TRBV5-1 and TRBJ1-3; the D is unclear. The CDR3 sequence is 15 residues long. The ends were cut back, 0 bases at V and 0 bases at J, with 7 bases in the middle. Germline values: CDR1 SGHRS, CDR2 YFSETQ. The CDR3 DNA is TGCGCCAGCAGCTTGGAGGGTAGCTCTGGAAACACCATATATTTT. Its protein is CASSLEGSSGNTIYF. Drawing the rest from reference TRBV5-1 and TRBJ1-3, the complete variable domain is KAGVTQTPRYLIKTRGQQVTLSCSPISGHRSVSWYQQTPGQGLQFLFEYFSETQRNKGNFPGRFSGRQFSNSRSEMNVSTLELGDSALYLCASSLEGSSGNTIYFGEGSWLTVV.

This rearrangement joins TRBV18 to TRBJ2-1, with D unclear. V was shortened by 0 bases and J by 2 bases, with 11 bases between the two germline ends. From germline, CDR1 is KGHSH and CDR2 LQKENI. The CDR3 has 16 residues. The CDR3 sequence: CASSPPIGIAYNEQFF. The CDR3 DNA reads TGTGCCAGCTCACCACCGATAGGAATTGCCTACAATGAGCAGTTCTTC.

The V call is TRBV27, the J call TRBJ1-4, with D uncertain. The CDR3 is 14 residues long. Germline CDR1 MNHEY, CDR2 SMNVEV (reference sequence). The V end was cut by 3 bases, the J end by 6 bases, with 11 bases between. In DNA form, the CDR3 reads TGTGCCAGCAGTTTTAACGGTCTGGATGAAAAACTGTTTTTT. The encoded protein is CASSFNGLDEKLFF.